The 9 T cell receptor beta chains presented below share a single source sample, sequenced in a study of blood T cells in healthy people across ages. The authors ran a second PCR of roughly 6 to 12 cycles using a sample-barcoded 5' primer and a J-beta primer mix. TCRdb independently ran MiXCR on the 5' RACE reads; one entry per CDR3 protein. Counted here are about 1 million distinct CDR3 sequences, approximately 25% occurring once; the ten biggest clones make up less than 0.75%. The data were also submitted as part of a second study, on T cells of mothers and their children.

Sequencing was performed on blood. The origin of the receptors is a girl aged 2 to 10 in good health.

The rearrangement links TRBV12-3 or TRBV12-4 to TRBJ1-2; possible D gene TRBD1, 6 bases. V lost 4 bases to trimming and J lost 2 bases, with 11 bases between them. CDR3 size: 14 residues. The chain's CDR3 is CASSSIDRNYGYTF. CDR3 in DNA: TGTGCCAGCAGTTCCATTGACAGGAACTATGGCTACACCTTC.

This clonotype showed up just a few times. This rearrangement joins TRBV5-1 to TRBJ2-6; D is unclear. The germline V gene encodes CDR1 SGHRS and CDR2 YFSETQ. The CDR3 has 17 amino acids. V lost 0 bases to trimming and J lost 2 bases, with 12 bases between them. The CDR3 sequence is CASSLGRTGPGANVLTF. The CDR3 DNA follows: TGCGCCAGCAGCTTGGGTAGGACGGGTCCTGGGGCCAACGTCCTGACTTTC.

On this clonotype itself: One junction end does not reproduce the germline sequence, and a read error may be involved. J is TRBJ2-4 and V is TRBV9; the D is unclear. The CDR3 extends over 13 amino acids. CDR1 and CDR2 (germline): SGDLS, YYNGEE. CDR3 DNA sequence: TGTGCCAGCAGCGTAGGGAGTAGCTCCATTCAGCACTTC. Translating it yields CASSVGSSSIQHF.

This clonotype was picked up a small number of times. J is TRBJ2-5 and V is TRBV4-1; 12 bases fit TRBD2. CDR1 MGHRA and CDR2 YSYEKL come from the germline V gene. V trimming: 1 base; J trimming: 0 bases; junction bases outside the gene matches: 6. The CDR3 consists of 18 residues. The CDR3 here is CASSQGSSGRGNQETQYF. DNA of the CDR3: TGCGCCAGCAGCCAAGGATCTAGCGGGAGGGGTAACCAAGAGACCCAGTACTTC.

This rearrangement joins TRBV5-6 to TRBJ2-1; the D gene is possibly TRBD2 (5 bases). This CDR3 has 15 amino acids. The germline V gene encodes CDR1 SGHDT and CDR2 YYEEEE. Trimming pared 4 bases from V and 6 bases from J, leaving 17 bases between. CDR3 residues: CASSASLGVVNEQFF. The CDR3 coding sequence is TGTGCCAGCAGCGCAAGCTTGGGAGTGGTCAATGAGCAGTTCTTC. The variable domain in full, completed from reference TRBV5-6 and TRBJ2-1, reads DAGVTQSPTHLIKTRGQQVTLRCSPKSGHDTVSWYQQALGQGPQFIFQYYEEEERQRGNFPDRFSGHQFPNYSSELNVNALLLGDSALYLCASSASLGVVNEQFFGPGTRLTVL.

This rearrangement joins TRBV27 to TRBJ2-3; 11 bases are shared with TRBD2. The CDR3 covers 15 residues. Germline lookup yields CDR1 MNHEY and CDR2 SMNVEV (reference sequence). Trimming at V came to 6 bases and at J to 8 bases, leaving 10 bases not matched to a gene. CDR3 protein: CASSLTLAGEGTQYF. CDR3 in DNA: TGTGCCAGCAGCCTCACACTAGCGGGAGAAGGTACGCAGTATTTT.

This clonotype turned up a few times. The CDR3 protein is CASSSVRTDPAFF. CDR3 DNA: TGTGCCAGCTCTTCGGTAAGGACAGATCCGGCTTTCTTT. This chain uses TRBV12-3 or TRBV12-4 with TRBJ1-1, with D possibly matching TRBD1 (6 bases). CDR3 length: 13 amino acids. Trimming shortened V by 8 bases and J by 11 bases, and 21 bases separated the two germline ends.

The V call is TRBV7-2, the J call TRBJ2-7; D remains ambiguous. CDR3 length: 14 residues. CDR1 and CDR2 from the germline V gene are SGHTA and FQGNSA. Trimming removed 6 bases at V and 2 bases at J, with 14 bases between. CDR3 protein: CASSPSTVTYEQYF. CDR3 DNA: TGTGCCAGCAGTCCATCGACCGTTACCTACGAGCAGTACTTC.

V usage is TRBV5-1 and J usage is TRBJ1-1, with D uncertain. Between the trimmed V and J ends, which lost 0 bases and 8 bases, there was a span of 8 bases. Per the germline V gene, CDR1 is SGHRS and CDR2 is YFSETQ. CDR3 length: 12 amino acids. The CDR3 nucleotides read TGCGCCAGCAGCTTGGACGAGGGAGAAGCTTTCTTT. This encodes CASSLDEGEAFF.